The following is a TCR beta chain sequence with its context. This entry comes from a study of blood T cell repertoires in COVID-19. The CDR3 is made up of 14 amino acids. Germline values: CDR1 KGHSH, CDR2 LQKENI. V was clipped by 2 bases and J by 5 bases, with 12 bases between them. In the authors' methods: Cell counts per sample came from amplifying reference gene primers. Sequenced by immunoSEQ multiplex PCR; TCRdb stores in-frame clones only, minus some. That table supplies the V and J calls and clone size; D and trimming were determined from the DNA. The sample has some 370,000 clones, 80% to 90% seen once.

The chain has TRBV18 and TRBJ1-1; possible D gene TRBD1, 6 bases. The source material was peripheral blood. This receptor was obtained from a woman in her thirties with COVID-19, enrolled during active disease. CDR3 residues: CASSPDIQGTEAFF. CDR3 DNA sequence: TGTGCCAGCTCACCAGACATCCAGGGGACTGAAGCTTTCTTT.